This TCR beta chain derives from a study of blood T cells in healthy people across ages. Study results and limitations: A conclusive naive versus antigen-experienced comparison was prevented by the unsorted PBMCs. Roughly linearly, TCR beta diversity per million T cells fell as age increased.

It was with a sample-barcoded 5' primer and a J-beta primer mix that a second PCR of about 6 to 11 cycles was run. MiXCR was run by TCRdb on the 5' RACE reads, yielding one entry per CDR3 protein. The sample consists of over a million distinct CDR3 sequences, 35% to 45% of them appearing once. With regard to this clonotype: Its antigen is undetermined.

Collection of 7.5 to 10 milliliters of peripheral blood was performed for each donor. Total RNA, at least 5.5 micrograms per sample, was extracted from PBMCs. This CDR3 has 16 amino acids. The V segment lost 4 bases and the J segment 1 base; nucleotides outside the gene matches: 9. CDR1 and CDR2 from the germline V gene are KGHDR and SFDVKD. The material sequenced was blood. The source is a woman between 18 and 30 years old in good health. This chain links TRBV24-1 with TRBJ2-7; 7 bases agree with TRBD1. The chain's CDR3 is CATSEQRGRRSYEQYF. CDR3 in DNA: TGTGCCACCAGTGAACAGAGGGGGCGTAGATCCTACGAGCAGTACTTC.